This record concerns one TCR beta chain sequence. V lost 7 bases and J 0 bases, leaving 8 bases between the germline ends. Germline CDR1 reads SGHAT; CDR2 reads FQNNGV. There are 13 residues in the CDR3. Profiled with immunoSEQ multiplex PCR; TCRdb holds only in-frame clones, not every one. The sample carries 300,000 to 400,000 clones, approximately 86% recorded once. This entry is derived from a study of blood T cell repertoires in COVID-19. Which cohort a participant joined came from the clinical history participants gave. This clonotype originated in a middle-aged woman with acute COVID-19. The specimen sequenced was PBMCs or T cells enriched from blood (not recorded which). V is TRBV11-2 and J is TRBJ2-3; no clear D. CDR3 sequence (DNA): TGTGCCAGCATCCCGACAAGCACAGATACGCAGTATTTT. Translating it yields CASIPTSTDTQYF.